The present TCR beta chain was sequenced within a study of shared clonotypes between healthy human individuals. General study points: Clonotypes not shared had lower generation probabilities than those common to all four donors. Sorted-subset samples were not fully sequenced, rarefaction indicated.

Profiled with immunoSEQ multiplex PCR; TCRdb holds only in-frame clones, not every one. The sample consists of roughly 2.5 million clones, 90% to 95% of them appearing once. This clone was seen only once. Antigen: not known. Trimming removed 3 bases at V and 1 base at J, with 13 bases between. CDR1 is SGHRS and CDR2 is YFSETQ in the germline V gene. The CDR3 runs to 15 residues. A CD45RA+ naive subset and a CD45RA-negative memory subset were split from CD4+ cells. The sequenced sample consisted of naive CD4+ T cells sorted from blood. The subset denotes: CD45RA+ positively selected. J is TRBJ2-5 and V is TRBV5-1, with a tentative D call TRBD1 (6 bases). This TCR was sampled from a man between 18 and 35 years old in good health. The CDR3 sequence is CASSSSGAPQETQYF. The CDR3 DNA is TGCGCCAGCAGCTCCTCAGGGGCCCCCCAAGAGACCCAGTACTTC.